This T cell receptor (beta chain) was captured by sequencing in a study of blood T cell repertoires in COVID-19. Study context: Sites across the United States, Italy and Spain contributed samples from acute and convalescent COVID-19. In each case, the material was cDNA or gDNA derived from T cells, B-cell-depleted T cells, or PBMCs.

The length of the CDR3 is 18 residues. With 5 bases clipped from V and 0 bases from J, the junction kept 9 bases outside the gene matches. Germline V gene data show CDR1 as LNHDA and CDR2 as SQIVND (reference sequence). Original methodology: Cell counts per sample came from amplifying reference gene primers. TCRdb's copy holds only in-frame clones and misses some; the assay was immunoSEQ multiplex PCR. The V and J calls and clone size are taken from that table; D and trimming were inferred from the DNA. The profile shows about 74,000 clones, 84% of them singletons. This TCR came from a man between 65 and 79 years old with acute or convalescent COVID-19. Sequencing input: peripheral blood. This chain uses TRBV19 with TRBJ2-6, with TRBD1 matching over 8 bases. CDR3 in amino acids: CASSPPTGALSGANVLTF. The CDR3 DNA is TGTGCCAGTAGTCCCCCGACAGGGGCTCTCTCTGGGGCCAACGTCCTGACTTTC.